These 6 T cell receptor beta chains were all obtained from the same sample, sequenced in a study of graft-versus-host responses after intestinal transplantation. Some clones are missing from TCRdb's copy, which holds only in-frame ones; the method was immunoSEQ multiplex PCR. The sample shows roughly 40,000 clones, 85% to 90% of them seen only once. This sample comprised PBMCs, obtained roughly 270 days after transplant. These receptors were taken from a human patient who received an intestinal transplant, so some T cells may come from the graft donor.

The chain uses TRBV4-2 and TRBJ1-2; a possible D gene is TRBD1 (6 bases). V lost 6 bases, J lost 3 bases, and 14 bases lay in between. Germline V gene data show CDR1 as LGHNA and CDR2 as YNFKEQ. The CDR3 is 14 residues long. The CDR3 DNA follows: TGTGCCAGCAGACCCAGGGGAGGGGACTATGGCTACACCTTC. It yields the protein CASRPRGGDYGYTF.

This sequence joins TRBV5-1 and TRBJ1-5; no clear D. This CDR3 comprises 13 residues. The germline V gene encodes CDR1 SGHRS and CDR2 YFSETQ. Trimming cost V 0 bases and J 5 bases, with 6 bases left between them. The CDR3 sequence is CASSLGLDQPQHF. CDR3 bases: TGCGCCAGCAGCTTGGGTCTAGATCAGCCCCAGCATTTT.

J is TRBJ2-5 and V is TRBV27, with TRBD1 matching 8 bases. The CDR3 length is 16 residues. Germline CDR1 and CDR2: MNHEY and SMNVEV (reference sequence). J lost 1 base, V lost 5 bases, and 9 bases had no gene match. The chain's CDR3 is CASSVTGALPQETQYF. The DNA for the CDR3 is TGTGCCAGCAGTGTGACAGGGGCTCTCCCCCAAGAGACCCAGTACTTC.

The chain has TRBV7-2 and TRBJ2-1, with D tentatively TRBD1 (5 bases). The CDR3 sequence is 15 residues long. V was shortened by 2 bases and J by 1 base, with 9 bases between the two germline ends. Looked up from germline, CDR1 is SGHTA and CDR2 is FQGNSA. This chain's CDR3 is CASSLMTVSYNEQFF. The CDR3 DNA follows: TGTGCCAGCAGCTTAATGACAGTATCCTACAATGAGCAGTTCTTC.

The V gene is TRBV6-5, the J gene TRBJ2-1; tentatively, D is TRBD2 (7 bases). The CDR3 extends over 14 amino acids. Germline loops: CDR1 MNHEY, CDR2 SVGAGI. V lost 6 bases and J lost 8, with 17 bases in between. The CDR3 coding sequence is TGTGCCAGCAGCCCCTTCCGAGGGGGGGATGAGCAGTTCTTC. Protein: CASSPFRGGDEQFF.

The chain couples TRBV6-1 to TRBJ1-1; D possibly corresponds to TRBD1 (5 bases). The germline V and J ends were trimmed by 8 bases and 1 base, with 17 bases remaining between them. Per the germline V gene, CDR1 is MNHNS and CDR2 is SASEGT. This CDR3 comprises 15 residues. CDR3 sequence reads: CASGGGNNWNTEAFF. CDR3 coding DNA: TGTGCCAGCGGGGGAGGAAATAATTGGAACACTGAAGCTTTCTTT.